This T cell receptor (beta chain) is from a study of cytomegalovirus exposure and HLA in healthy donors. General observations from the study: The majority of TCR sequences were rare, yet some public TCRs appeared in many donors.

The PCR ran on 60 Vbeta and 13 Jbeta primers. Using immunoSEQ multiplex PCR, the repertoire was profiled, and TCRdb retains in-frame clones only, with some absent. Found here are 150,000 or so clones, 70% to 80% of them singletons; the top ten hold 2% to 2.5%. Note on this clone: Its antigen is currently unknown.

The sample consisted of PBMCs. This TCR was recovered from a man in his thirties or forties in good health and CMV-seronegative.

The CDR3 loop is CASQGDNYGYTF. CDR3 coding DNA: TGTGCCTCCCAGGGTGATAACTATGGCTACACCTTC. The chain employs TRBV10-3 and TRBJ1-2, with D maybe TRBD1 (5 bases). The CDR3 totals 12 residues. The V gene's germline CDR1 is ENHRY and CDR2 SYGVKD. Trimming shortened V by 11 bases and J by 1 base, and 11 bases separated the two germline ends.